What follows is one TCR beta chain and its context. Its specificity is unknown. Treatment of the sample: oral pan-JAK inhibitor, 5-10 mg twice daily. Sampling of alopecia areata patients yielded lesional scalp punch biopsies as well as peripheral blood. Germline CDR1 MNHEY, CDR2 SMNVEV (reference sequence). The CDR3 consists of 15 residues. Unmatched junction bases numbered 5, after V lost 6 bases and J lost 4 bases. These data come from a study of CD8+ T cells in alopecia areata. Study-level findings and limits: Relative to normal scalp, lesional scalp, especially alopecia totalis/universalis, showed higher clonality.

Sequencing relied on a cDNA template that was reverse transcribed from extracted RNA. TCRdb's table, derived via immunoSEQ multiplex PCR, lists solely in-frame clones and lacks some. The sample has roughly 180,000 clones; 50% to 65% are singletons. This chain uses TRBV27 with TRBJ2-1, with 11 bases that match TRBD2. The specimen comprised CD8+ T cells sorted from blood, sampled at week 24, from a patient treated with tofacitinib. The TCR comes from a human donor with alopecia areata. CDR3 sequence (DNA): TGTGCCAGCAGGTTAGCGGGGGGGCTTTACAATGAGCAGTTCTTC. It specifies CASRLAGGLYNEQFF.